What follows is one T cell receptor beta chain and its context. The record originates from a study of identical twins. V shed 4 bases and J shed 5 bases, with 12 bases lying between them. Germline values: CDR1 SNHLY, CDR2 FYNNEI. The CDR3 is 14 amino acids. TCRdb reprocessed the 5' RACE reads via MiXCR and lists one record per CDR3 protein. The sample has about 520,000 distinct CDR3 sequences, less than 25% seen once; the top ten hold about 0.91%. This sample was also put to use in a study of T cells expressing NK-cell markers. Per that paper: All TCR beta repertoires analysed originated from sorted CD3+CD56+NKG2C+, CD3+CD56+NKG2C- and CD3+CD56-NKG2C+ T cells. HCMV specificity of expanded NKG2C+ T cell clones remained unclear.

Sample: CD4+ T cells sorted from blood. The source of this sequence is a woman aged 18-35 years in good health. The gene calls are TRBV2 and TRBJ2-1; tentatively, D is TRBD1 (5 bases). CDR3 sequence: CASSVHRTNNEQFF. In DNA, the CDR3 is TGTGCCAGCAGTGTCCACAGGACCAACAATGAGCAGTTCTTC.